The 30 T cell receptor beta chains below all came from one sample that was sequenced in a study of T-cell memory formation after mild COVID-19. TCRdb reanalysed the 5' RACE reads using MiXCR and keeps one entry per CDR3 protein. The sample records 450,000 to 700,000 distinct CDR3 sequences, roughly 18% being singletons. Sequenced sample: PBMCs or a T cell subset sorted from them (not recorded which). Receptor source: an adult woman who had mild COVID-19 (a few samples of this study predate the infection). Cell type and time point are not known.

This clonotype was seen only a few times. The chain recombines TRBV19 with TRBJ2-7, with D tentatively TRBD2 (5 bases). The CDR3 spans 13 residues. Germline V gene sequence: CDR1 LNHDA, CDR2 SQIVND (reference sequence). Trimming pared 5 bases from V and 6 bases from J, leaving 14 bases between. The CDR3 DNA reads TGTGCCAGTAGTGCCCTCGGGGTTGGCGAGCAGTACTTC. Protein: CASSALGVGEQYF.

The V call is TRBV7-9, the J call TRBJ2-5; a possible D gene is TRBD1 (6 bases). The CDR3 consists of 15 residues. V dropped 5 bases and J dropped 1 base, with 14 bases sitting between them. CDR1 is SEHNR and CDR2 is FQNEAQ in the germline V gene (reference sequence). The CDR3 here is CASSAFRDIQETQYF. DNA for the CDR3: TGTGCCAGCAGCGCCTTTAGGGACATCCAAGAGACCCAGTACTTC.

J is TRBJ2-7 and V is TRBV7-9; 7 nucleotides agree with TRBD1. J was trimmed by 0 bases and V by 5 bases; bases with no gene match: 10. This CDR3 contains 16 residues. Per the germline V gene, CDR1 is SEHNR and CDR2 is FQNEAQ (reference sequence). CDR3 sequence reads: CASSASLDRLSYEQYF. The CDR3 region has the DNA TGTGCCAGCAGCGCGAGTCTGGACAGGCTCTCCTACGAGCAGTACTTC.

Only a few counts were recorded for this clonotype. The chain combines TRBV4-1 with TRBJ2-1; D gene uncertain. V gave up 0 bases and J gave up 9 bases, with 9 bases separating them. The CDR3 runs to 13 residues. Germline V gives CDR1 MGHRA, CDR2 YSYEKL. The CDR3, as DNA: TGCGCCAGCAGCCAAGATAAAGGGTCTGAGCAGTTCTTC. Translated, it gives CASSQDKGSEQFF.

The chain couples TRBV4-2 to TRBJ2-4; the D gene is possibly TRBD1 (6 bases). Looked up from germline, CDR1 is LGHNA and CDR2 is YNFKEQ. There are 16 residues in the CDR3. Between the trimmed V and J ends, which lost 0 bases and 3 bases, there was a span of 12 bases. In nucleotides, the CDR3 is TGTGCCAGCAGCCAAGAGACAGGATGGGGCAAAAACATTCAGTACTTC. Amino acid sequence: CASSQETGWGKNIQYF.

J is TRBJ1-1 and V is TRBV9; D not certain. The germline V and J ends were trimmed by 2 bases and 4 bases, with 12 bases remaining between them. This CDR3 spans 14 amino acids. In germline, CDR1 is SGDLS, CDR2 YYNGEE. CDR3 protein: CASSVGGLSTEAFF. The CDR3 bases are TGTGCCAGCAGCGTTGGAGGGCTTTCCACTGAAGCTTTCTTT.

The sample holds a few counts of this clonotype. This rearrangement joins TRBV20-1 to TRBJ1-5; the D gene is possibly TRBD1 (5 bases). Germline CDR1 DFQATT, CDR2 SNEGSKA (reference sequence). CDR3 length equals 13 residues. With 7 bases removed from V and 0 bases from J, the gap between germline ends came to 10 bases. CDR3 sequence: CSVSGLSNQPQHF. The CDR3, as DNA: TGCAGTGTTTCGGGACTTAGCAATCAGCCCCAGCATTTT.

The CDR3 DNA follows: TGCAGCGTTGAGTTGGAGGGGAAGGGGGTCTACGAGCAGTACTTC. Its protein product is CSVELEGKGVYEQYF. The V gene is TRBV29-1, the J gene TRBJ2-7, with D perhaps being TRBD1 or TRBD2 (6 bases each). The CDR3 extends over 15 amino acids. The germline V gene encodes CDR1 SQVTM and CDR2 ANQGSEA. V lost 3 bases and J lost 3, with 18 bases in between.

Ten or more counts support this clonotype. The genes are TRBV4-3 and TRBJ2-6; tentative D call: TRBD1 (5 bases). The germline gives CDR1 LGHNA, CDR2 YSLEER. CDR3 length: 16 residues. V gave up 4 bases and J gave up 0 bases, with 10 bases separating them. CDR3 bases: TGCGCCAGCAGCCGGCAAAGGGGCTCTGGGGCCAACGTCCTGACTTTC. Amino acids: CASSRQRGSGANVLTF.

This chain joins TRBV7-3 and TRBJ1-6; D gene uncertain. The CDR3 extends over 13 amino acids. Germline V gives CDR1 SGHTA, CDR2 FQGTGA. Trimming left V 5 bases short and J 9 bases short, with 11 bases between. CDR3 nucleotides: TGTGCCAGCAGCCCCTCGGAGAGTTCACCCCTCCACTTT. It is translated as CASSPSESSPLHF.

This clonotype occurred a few times. The chain recombines TRBV4-2 with TRBJ2-4; 8 nucleotides match TRBD2. V was pared by 0 bases and J by 8 bases, with 15 bases of the junction left unmatched. In germline, CDR1 is LGHNA, CDR2 YNFKEQ. The CDR3 totals 18 residues. The chain's CDR3 is CASSQEALAAGGPYIQYF. For the CDR3, the DNA is TGTGCCAGCAGCCAAGAAGCCCTAGCGGCGGGAGGTCCTTACATTCAGTACTTC.

This clonotype was counted between two and nine times. CDR3 loop: CASSLGAGSLEQYF. Here the CDR3 DNA reads TGCGCCAGCAGCTTGGGTGCAGGATCCCTCGAGCAGTACTTC. The chain employs TRBV5-1 and TRBJ2-7; no definite D call. With 0 bases removed from V and 6 bases from J, the gap between germline ends came to 13 bases. The CDR3 runs to 14 residues. The germline gives CDR1 SGHRS, CDR2 YFSETQ.

This clonotype was counted only a few times. The J gene is TRBJ1-1, the V gene TRBV7-9, with no clear D. CDR1 and CDR2 from the germline V gene are SEHNR and FQNEAQ (reference sequence). The CDR3 has 15 residues. Trimming removed 6 bases from V and 0 bases from J, with 14 bases in between. CDR3 sequence reads: CASSPDAGVNTEAFF. The CDR3 nucleotides read TGTGCCAGCAGTCCCGACGCCGGGGTGAACACTGAAGCTTTCTTT.

J is TRBJ1-1 and V is TRBV6-2 or TRBV6-3; a weak D match, TRBD1 (6 bases). The CDR3 contains 16 residues. The V gene lost 7 bases and the J gene lost 5 bases, with 23 bases spanning the gap. Germline V CDR1 and CDR2: MNHEY, SVGEGT. The CDR3 region has the DNA TGTGCCAGCAACTTCGCCCGGGGGCTGGGAGGAACTGAAGCTTTCTTT. Translating gives CASNFARGLGGTEAFF.

With regard to this clonotype: The junction and the germline gene differ at one end; a read error may be behind it. The gene calls are TRBV10-3 and TRBJ2-1; 14 nucleotides match TRBD2. This CDR3 contains 15 residues. CDR1 and CDR2 (germline): ENHRY, SYGVKD. The CDR3 region has the DNA TGTGCCATCAGCCGGGGACTAGCGGGAGAAAGTGAGCAGTTATTC. Translating gives CAISRGLAGESEQLF.

This clonotype was picked up many times. J is TRBJ1-1 and V is TRBV12-3 or TRBV12-4, with a weak D call TRBD1 (5 bases). This CDR3 has 18 residues. V dropped 1 base and J dropped 3 bases, with 21 bases sitting between them. CDR3 nucleotide sequence: TGTGCCAGCAGTTTAGTAGAGTTTTTCGGGGGTCTGGACACTGAAGCTTTCTTT. This translates into CASSLVEFFGGLDTEAFF.

The chain recombines TRBV6-2 or TRBV6-3 with TRBJ2-1; 9 bases fit TRBD2. This CDR3 has 16 amino acids. The V gene's germline CDR1 is MNHEY and CDR2 SVGEGT. V lost 7 bases and J lost 4; bases outside the gene matches: 11. The CDR3 sequence is CASTRSSSGEYNEQFF. CDR3 sequence (DNA): TGTGCCAGCACACGATCGTCTAGCGGGGAGTACAATGAGCAGTTCTTC.

The sample holds a few counts of this clonotype. The J gene is TRBJ2-2, the V gene TRBV20-1; TRBD1 aligns across 9 bases. Germline V CDR1 and CDR2: DFQATT, SNEGSKA (reference sequence). V trimming: 3 bases; J trimming: 5 bases; junction bases outside the gene matches: 4. The CDR3 is made up of 14 amino acids. The DNA of the CDR3 is TGCAGTGCTAGGACAGGGGGTCGGACCGGGGAGCTGTTTTTT. This encodes CSARTGGRTGELFF.

This clonotype was observed at least ten times. J is TRBJ1-2 and V is TRBV5-1, with 9 positions matching TRBD1. The CDR3 loop spans 12 amino acids. Germline CDR1 and CDR2: SGHRS and YFSETQ. The junction had 2 bases not matched to a gene; V was cut back by 3 bases and J by 8 bases. The CDR3 DNA reads as TGCGCCAGCAGCTCGGGACAGGGAGGCTACACCTTC. This translates into CASSSGQGGYTF.

The chain combines TRBV19 with TRBJ2-1, with 7 nucleotides matching TRBD2. Trimming cost V 3 bases and J 7 bases; bases outside gene matches: 9. This CDR3 spans 15 amino acids. Germline V gene sequence: CDR1 LNHDA, CDR2 SQIVND (reference sequence). The DNA for the CDR3 is TGTGCCAGTAGTATCTTGGGGGGGTTTCAGAATGAGCAGTTCTTC. It specifies CASSILGGFQNEQFF.

In this sample, this clonotype turned up a few times. The rearrangement joins TRBV20-1 to TRBJ2-7; 7 positions match TRBD1. Losses at the gene ends were 0 bases for V and 2 bases for J; bases not matched to a gene: 10. The germline CDR1 and CDR2 sequences are DFQATT and SNEGSKA (reference sequence). The CDR3 loop spans 16 amino acids. The CDR3 is CSARDPRGQVTYEQYF. CDR3 DNA: TGCAGTGCTAGAGACCCGAGAGGACAGGTTACCTACGAGCAGTACTTC.

V is TRBV18 and J is TRBJ2-2, with D perhaps assigned TRBD1 or TRBD2 (5 bases each). From germline, CDR1 is KGHSH and CDR2 LQKENI. The CDR3 runs 12 residues. V lost 6 bases, J lost 6 bases, and 8 bases lay in between. CDR3 loop: CASSREPGELFF. The CDR3 nucleotides are TGTGCCAGCTCCAGGGAGCCCGGGGAGCTGTTTTTT.

This clonotype has at least ten counts. The V gene is TRBV7-2, the J gene TRBJ2-1, with a tentative D call TRBD2 (5 bases). The germline V gene has CDR1 SGHTA and CDR2 FQGNSA. Trimming shortened V by 0 bases and J by 6 bases, and 9 bases separated the two germline ends. The CDR3 is made up of 14 amino acids. This chain's CDR3 is CASSLAAGGNEQFF. The CDR3 DNA follows: TGTGCCAGCAGCTTAGCCGCAGGAGGCAATGAGCAGTTCTTC.

The chain is built from TRBV5-1 and TRBJ2-2; no reliable D call. V was clipped by 2 bases and J by 3 bases, with 11 bases between them. Germline V gene lookup returns CDR1 SGHRS and CDR2 YFSETQ. The CDR3 spans 15 residues. The CDR3 DNA is TGCGCCAGCAGCTTAGTGGTGGCAGACACCGGGGAGCTGTTTTTT. It codes for CASSLVVADTGELFF.

This sequence joins TRBV27 and TRBJ2-1; a weak D match, TRBD1 (5 bases). Germline CDR1 MNHEY, CDR2 SMNVEV (reference sequence). The CDR3 has 14 amino acids. V lost 2 bases and J 7 bases, leaving 12 bases between the germline ends. The CDR3 spells CASSLNRIENEQFF. In DNA, the CDR3 is TGTGCCAGCAGTTTAAACAGGATCGAGAATGAGCAGTTCTTC.

Only a few counts were recorded for this clonotype. V is TRBV7-6 and J is TRBJ1-6; D unclear. This CDR3 spans 17 amino acids. CDR1 is SGHVS and CDR2 is FNYEAQ in the germline V gene. V dropped 2 bases and J dropped 0 bases, with 11 bases sitting between them. The CDR3 region is CASSLRSVSSYNSPLHF. CDR3 sequence (DNA): TGTGCCAGCAGCTTAAGGTCGGTGAGCTCCTATAATTCACCCCTCCACTTT. The complete variable domain, with remaining parts taken from reference TRBV7-6 and TRBJ1-6, reads GAGVSQSPRYKVTKRGQDVALRCDPISGHVSLYWYRQALGQGPEFLTYFNYEAQQDKSGLPNDRFSAERPEGSISTLTIQRTEQRDSAMYRCASSLRSVSSYNSPLHFGNGTRLTVT.

The chain carries TRBV14 and TRBJ2-7, with D unresolved. V gave up 5 bases and J gave up 10 bases, with 18 bases separating them. The CDR3 has 13 amino acids. Germline CDR1 and CDR2: SGHDN and FVKESK. CDR3 bases: TGTGCCAGCAGCTCCAAATATGGCGGTTTACAGTACTTC. This codes for CASSSKYGGLQYF. Based on the CDR3 plus reference TRBV14 and TRBJ2-7, the full variable domain is EAGVTQFPSHSVIEKGQTVTLRCDPISGHDNLYWYRRVMGKEIKFLLHFVKESKQDESGMPNNRFLAERTGGTYSTLKVQPAELEDSGVYFCASSSKYGGLQYFGPGTRLTVT.

CDR3 DNA: TGTGCCACCGGGCAACCCGTCTCCTACAATGAGCAGTTCTTC. Amino acids: CATGQPVSYNEQFF. The V and J genes are TRBV15 and TRBJ2-1; D not certain. V was cut by 8 bases and J by 0 bases, with 11 bases left in between. In germline, CDR1 is LNHNV, CDR2 YYDKDF (reference sequence). The CDR3 is 14 amino acids.

This clonotype was observed a handful of times. This chain links TRBV14 with TRBJ2-3; D not resolved. This CDR3 is built from 16 residues. The germline CDR1 and CDR2 sequences are SGHDN and FVKESK. V shed 4 bases and J shed 1 base, with 15 bases lying between them. The CDR3 region is CASSPPFRVGTDTQYF. CDR3 in DNA: TGTGCCAGCAGCCCGCCGTTTAGAGTGGGCACAGATACGCAGTATTTT.

This clonotype turned up a few times. This chain connects TRBV7-2 to TRBJ2-7, with TRBD1 identical over 7 bases. The CDR3 has 15 residues. V shed 3 bases, J shed 0 bases, and the junction held 5 bases outside the gene matches. Germline V gene sequence: CDR1 SGHTA, CDR2 FQGNSA. Here the CDR3 reads CASSFYRGPSYEQYF. CDR3 nucleotide sequence: TGTGCCAGCAGCTTTTACAGGGGACCCTCCTACGAGCAGTACTTC.